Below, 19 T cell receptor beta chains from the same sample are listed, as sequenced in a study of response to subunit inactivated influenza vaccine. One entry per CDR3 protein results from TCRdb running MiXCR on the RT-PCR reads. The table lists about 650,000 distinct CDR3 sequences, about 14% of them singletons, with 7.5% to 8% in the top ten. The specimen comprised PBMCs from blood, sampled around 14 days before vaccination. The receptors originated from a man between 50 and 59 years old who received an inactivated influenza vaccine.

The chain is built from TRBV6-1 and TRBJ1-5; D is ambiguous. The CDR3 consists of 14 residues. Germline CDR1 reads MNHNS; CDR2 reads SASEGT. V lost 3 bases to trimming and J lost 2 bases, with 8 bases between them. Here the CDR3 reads CASSEFGGNQPQHF. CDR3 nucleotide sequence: TGTGCCAGCAGTGAGTTTGGGGGCAATCAGCCCCAGCATTTT.

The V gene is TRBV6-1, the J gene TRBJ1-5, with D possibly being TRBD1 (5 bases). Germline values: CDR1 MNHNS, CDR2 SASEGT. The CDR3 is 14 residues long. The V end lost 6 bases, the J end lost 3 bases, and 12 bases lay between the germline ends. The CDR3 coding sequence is TGTGCCAGCAGCACCGACAGAGACAATCAGCCCCAGCATTTT. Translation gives CASSTDRDNQPQHF.

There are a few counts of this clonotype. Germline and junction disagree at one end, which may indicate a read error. CDR3 in DNA: TGTGCCAGCAGCTTGGGTGACAGGTACACTAGCACAGATACGCAGTGTTTT. This translates into CASSLGDRYTSTDTQCF. The rearrangement links TRBV5-4 to TRBJ2-3, with D perhaps given as TRBD1 or TRBD2 (6 bases each). There are 17 residues in the CDR3. Germline CDR1 reads SGHNT; CDR2 reads YYREEE (reference sequence).

The CDR3 DNA follows: TGCAGTGCTCCAAGGACAGTCTACAATGAGCAGTTCTTC. Translation gives CSAPRTVYNEQFF. This chain links TRBV20-1 with TRBJ2-1; D may be TRBD1 (6 bases). Trimming left V 5 bases short and J 3 bases short, with 11 bases between. The CDR3 runs 13 residues. Germline loops: CDR1 DFQATT, CDR2 SNEGSKA (reference sequence).

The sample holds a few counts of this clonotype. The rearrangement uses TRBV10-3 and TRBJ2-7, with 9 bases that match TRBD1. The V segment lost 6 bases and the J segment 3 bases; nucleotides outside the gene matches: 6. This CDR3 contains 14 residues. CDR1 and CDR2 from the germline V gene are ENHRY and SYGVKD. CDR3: CAISTGTGNYEQYF. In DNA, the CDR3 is TGTGCCATCAGCACCGGGACAGGGAACTACGAGCAGTACTTC.

The CDR3 DNA reads TGCAGTGCTTATAGCGGAAGAGGTTCAGATACGCAGTATTTT. Translation: CSAYSGRGSDTQYF. The chain couples TRBV20-1 to TRBJ2-3; maybe TRBD2 (6 bases). The CDR3 spans 14 residues. CDR1 and CDR2 from the germline V gene are DFQATT and SNEGSKA (reference sequence). V was trimmed by 5 bases and J by 4 bases, leaving 16 bases between them.

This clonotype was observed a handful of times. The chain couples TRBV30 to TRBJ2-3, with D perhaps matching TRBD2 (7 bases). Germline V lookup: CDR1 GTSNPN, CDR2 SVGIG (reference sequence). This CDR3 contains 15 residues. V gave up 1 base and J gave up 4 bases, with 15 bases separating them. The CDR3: CAWSARGGAADTQYF. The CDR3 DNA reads TGTGCCTGGAGTGCCCGTGGGGGGGCGGCAGATACGCAGTATTTT. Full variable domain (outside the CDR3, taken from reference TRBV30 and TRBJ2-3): SQTIHQWPATLVQPVGSPLSLECTVEGTSNPNLYWYRQAAGRGLQLLFYSVGIGQISSEVPQNLSASRPQDRQFILSSKKLLLSDSGFYLCAWSARGGAADTQYFGPGTRLTVL.

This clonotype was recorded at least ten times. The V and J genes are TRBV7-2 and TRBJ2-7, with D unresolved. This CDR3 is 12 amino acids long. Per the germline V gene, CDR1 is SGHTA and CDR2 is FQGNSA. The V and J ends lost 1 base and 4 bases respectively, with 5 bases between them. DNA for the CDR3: TGTGCCAGCAGCTTAGTTGGATACGAGCAGTACTTC. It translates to CASSLVGYEQYF.

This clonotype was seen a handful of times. CDR3 sequence: CASSRTPGQAFNQPQHF. The DNA for the CDR3 is TGTGCCAGCAGCCGCACCCCGGGACAGGCCTTCAATCAGCCCCAGCATTTT. This rearrangement joins TRBV12-3 or TRBV12-4 to TRBJ1-5, with 8 positions matching TRBD1. V was clipped by 6 bases and J by 3 bases; unmatched bases: 13. This CDR3 contains 17 residues.

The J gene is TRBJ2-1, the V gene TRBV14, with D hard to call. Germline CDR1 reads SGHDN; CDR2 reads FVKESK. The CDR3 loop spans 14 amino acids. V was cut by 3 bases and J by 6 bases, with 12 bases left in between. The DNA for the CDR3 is TGTGCCAGCAGCCACACGATGTCTTTCAATGAGCAGTTCTTC. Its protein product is CASSHTMSFNEQFF.

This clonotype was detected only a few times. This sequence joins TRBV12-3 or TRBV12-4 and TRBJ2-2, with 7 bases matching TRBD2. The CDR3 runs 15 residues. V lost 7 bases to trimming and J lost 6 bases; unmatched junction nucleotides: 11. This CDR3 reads CASTWGGESPGELFF. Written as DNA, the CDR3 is TGTGCCAGCACATGGGGAGGGGAATCCCCCGGGGAGCTGTTTTTT.

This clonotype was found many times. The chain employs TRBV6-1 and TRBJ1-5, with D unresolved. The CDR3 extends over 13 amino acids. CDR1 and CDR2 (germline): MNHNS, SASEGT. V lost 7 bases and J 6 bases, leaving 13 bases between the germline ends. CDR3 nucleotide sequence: TGTGCCAGCACGGAGACTCTCTCTCAGCCCCAGCATTTT. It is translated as CASTETLSQPQHF.

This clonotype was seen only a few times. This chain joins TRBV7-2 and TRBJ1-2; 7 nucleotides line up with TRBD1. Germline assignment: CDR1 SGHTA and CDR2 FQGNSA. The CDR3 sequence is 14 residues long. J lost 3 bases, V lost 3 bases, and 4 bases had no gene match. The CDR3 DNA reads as TGTGCCAGCAGCTTCAACCAGGGGGACTATGGCTACACCTTC. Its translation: CASSFNQGDYGYTF.

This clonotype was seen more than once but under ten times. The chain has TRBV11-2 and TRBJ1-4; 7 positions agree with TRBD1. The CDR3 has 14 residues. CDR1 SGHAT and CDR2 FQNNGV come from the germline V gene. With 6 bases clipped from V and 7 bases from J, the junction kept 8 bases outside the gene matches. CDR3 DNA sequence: TGTGCCAGCAGGCCGACAGGGTCTCGTGAAAAACTGTTTTTT. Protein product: CASRPTGSREKLFF.

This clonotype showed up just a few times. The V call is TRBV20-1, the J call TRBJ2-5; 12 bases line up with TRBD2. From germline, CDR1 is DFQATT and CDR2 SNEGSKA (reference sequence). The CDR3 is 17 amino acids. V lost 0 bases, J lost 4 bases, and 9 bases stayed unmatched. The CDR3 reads CSARDLASGGAGETQYF. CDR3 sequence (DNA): TGCAGTGCTAGAGATTTGGCTAGCGGGGGGGCCGGAGAGACCCAGTACTTC.

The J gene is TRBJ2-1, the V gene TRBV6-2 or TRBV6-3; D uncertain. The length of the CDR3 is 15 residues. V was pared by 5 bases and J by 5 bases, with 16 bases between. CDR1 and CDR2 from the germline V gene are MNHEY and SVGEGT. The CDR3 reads CASSLLRGRNNEQFF. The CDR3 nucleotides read TGTGCCAGCAGTCTCCTCCGAGGTCGAAACAATGAGCAGTTCTTC.

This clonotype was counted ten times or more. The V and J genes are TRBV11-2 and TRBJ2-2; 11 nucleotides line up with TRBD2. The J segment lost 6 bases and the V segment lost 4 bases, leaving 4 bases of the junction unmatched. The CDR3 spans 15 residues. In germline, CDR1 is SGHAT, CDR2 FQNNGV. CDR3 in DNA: TGTGCCAGCAGCTCCCTTAGCGGGGGGGCCGGGGAGCTGTTTTTT. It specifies CASSSLSGGAGELFF.

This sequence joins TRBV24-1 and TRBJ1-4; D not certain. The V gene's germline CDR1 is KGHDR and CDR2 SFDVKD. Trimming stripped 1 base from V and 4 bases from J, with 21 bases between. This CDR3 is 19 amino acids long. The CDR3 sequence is CATSDFPVRPGSNNEKLFF. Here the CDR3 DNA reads TGTGCCACCAGTGATTTCCCGGTCCGACCCGGATCGAATAATGAAAAACTGTTTTTT.

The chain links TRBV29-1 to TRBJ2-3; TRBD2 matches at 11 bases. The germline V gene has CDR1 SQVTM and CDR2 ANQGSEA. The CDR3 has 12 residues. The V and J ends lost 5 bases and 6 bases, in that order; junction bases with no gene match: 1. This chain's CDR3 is CSVTSGSDTQYF. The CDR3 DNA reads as TGCAGCGTTACTAGCGGGAGTGATACGCAGTATTTT.